The 27 T cell receptor beta chains presented below share a single source sample, sequenced in a study of cytomegalovirus exposure and HLA in healthy donors. 60 Vbeta and 13 Jbeta primers were used in PCR. Here immunoSEQ multiplex PCR was the method, and the copy in TCRdb shows in-frame clones only, minus some. The sample has 120,000 or so clones; around 67% are singletons. Sequencing was done on a sample of PBMCs. The source is a woman aged 40 to 50 in good health and CMV-seronegative.

The V and J genes are TRBV7-3 and TRBJ2-2; maybe TRBD1 (6 bases). The ends were cut back, 5 bases at V and 7 bases at J, with 14 bases in the middle. The CDR3 length is 14 residues. CDR1 and CDR2 from the germline V gene are SGHTA and FQGTGA. CDR3 in DNA: TGTGCCAGCAGCATGAACAGGGTAGACGGGGAGCTGTTTTTT. This sequence encodes CASSMNRVDGELFF.

J is TRBJ2-1 and V is TRBV2, with TRBD1 matching 9 bases. Germline V CDR1 and CDR2: SNHLY, FYNNEI. V shed 6 bases, J shed 3 bases, and the junction held 15 bases outside the gene matches. The CDR3 sequence is 18 residues long. The CDR3 coding sequence is TGTGCCAGCAGCTACGGGACGGGGGGACAGGGTCTCTACAATGAGCAGTTCTTC. It codes for CASSYGTGGQGLYNEQFF.

This clone occurred a few times. V is TRBV2 and J is TRBJ1-5, with D unclear. V was shortened by 4 bases and J by 2 bases, with 9 bases between the two germline ends. Germline-derived CDR1 and CDR2 are SNHLY and FYNNEI. The CDR3 covers 14 residues. CDR3 bases: TGTGCCAGCAGTGGAGGGTTGGGCAATCAGCCCCAGCATTTT. It encodes CASSGGLGNQPQHF.

The V call is TRBV20-1, the J call TRBJ1-1; the D is unclear. The ends were cut back, 7 bases at V and 5 bases at J, with 8 bases in the middle. The germline gives CDR1 DFQATT, CDR2 SNEGSKA (reference sequence). The CDR3 is made up of 10 amino acids. For the CDR3, the DNA is TGCAGTGTGCTACGTACTGAAGCTTTCTTT. It codes for CSVLRTEAFF.

This clone was found a few times. The rearrangement uses TRBV5-6 and TRBJ1-1; weak D call: TRBD1 (5 bases). Per germline, CDR1 SGHDT and CDR2 YYEEEE. V lost 4 bases and J lost 5, with 12 bases in between. There are 13 residues in the CDR3. CDR3 residues: CASSPRPGTEAFF. The CDR3 coding sequence is TGTGCCAGCAGCCCCAGGCCAGGGACTGAAGCTTTCTTT.

V usage is TRBV2 and J usage is TRBJ1-1; tentative D call: TRBD1 (5 bases). The CDR3 is 14 amino acids. In germline, CDR1 is SNHLY, CDR2 FYNNEI. The V end was cut by 8 bases, the J end by 0 bases, with 13 bases between. CDR3 sequence reads: CASGMGRMNTEAFF. The CDR3 region has the DNA TGTGCCAGCGGAATGGGGCGCATGAACACTGAAGCTTTCTTT.

The chain uses TRBV30 and TRBJ2-1, with 8 bases identical to TRBD2. Germline values: CDR1 GTSNPN, CDR2 SVGIG (reference sequence). V was clipped by 0 bases and J by 13 bases; unmatched bases: 8. The CDR3 totals 13 residues. CDR3 nucleotides: TGTGCCTGGAGTGTAGAGCTAGCGGGCGCTCAGTTCTTC. It is translated as CAWSVELAGAQFF.

The V call is TRBV27, the J call TRBJ2-7, with a possible D match to TRBD2 (5 bases). V was pared by 3 bases and J by 3 bases, with 15 bases between. The CDR3 loop spans 15 amino acids. The germline CDR1 and CDR2 sequences are MNHEY and SMNVEV (reference sequence). CDR3 amino acids: CASSFKDSQFYEQYF. Here the CDR3 DNA reads TGTGCCAGCAGTTTTAAGGACTCCCAGTTCTACGAGCAGTACTTC.

This clone showed up just once. This rearrangement joins TRBV27 to TRBJ2-3; no reliable D call. In germline, CDR1 is MNHEY, CDR2 SMNVEV (reference sequence). The CDR3 loop spans 15 amino acids. Trimming pared 5 bases from V and 2 bases from J, leaving 14 bases between. The CDR3 is CASSPLVRVTDTQYF. The DNA of the CDR3 is TGTGCCAGCAGTCCCTTAGTGAGAGTCACAGATACGCAGTATTTT.

V usage is TRBV10-3 and J usage is TRBJ1-1, with 7 bases aligning to TRBD1. The germline V gene has CDR1 ENHRY and CDR2 SYGVKD. The CDR3 totals 13 residues. The J segment lost 5 bases and the V segment lost 8 bases, leaving 8 bases of the junction unmatched. Here the CDR3 reads CAIGRQGETEAFF. Written as DNA, the CDR3 is TGTGCCATCGGGCGGCAGGGGGAAACTGAAGCTTTCTTT.

The chain links TRBV18 to TRBJ1-1; 10 positions agree with TRBD1. CDR1 is KGHSH and CDR2 is LQKENI in the germline V gene. Trimming removed 4 bases from V and 5 bases from J; junction bases left unmatched: 7. This CDR3 is built from 15 residues. CDR3 in DNA: TGTGCCAGCTCACTCCTGACAGGGGGCATGACTGAAGCTTTCTTT. Translated: CASSLLTGGMTEAFF.

The chain joins TRBV4-2 to TRBJ2-7; TRBD2 matches at 8 bases. With 1 base clipped from V and 4 bases from J, the junction kept 3 bases outside the gene matches. Per germline, CDR1 LGHNA and CDR2 YNFKEQ. The CDR3 is made up of 14 amino acids. The CDR3 DNA reads as TGTGCCAGCAGCCAAGCCAGCGGGGGTTACGAGCAGTACTTC. This encodes CASSQASGGYEQYF.

J is TRBJ1-5 and V is TRBV7-2; D remains unclear. Trimming removed 1 base at V and 3 bases at J, with 7 bases between. This CDR3 has 14 residues. CDR1 and CDR2 (germline): SGHTA, FQGNSA. CDR3 protein: CASSLGRFNQPQHF. CDR3 in DNA: TGTGCCAGCAGCTTAGGGCGGTTCAATCAGCCCCAGCATTTT.

The chain links TRBV5-4 to TRBJ1-3, with D possibly being TRBD1 (5 bases). Germline-derived CDR1 and CDR2 are SGHNT and YYREEE (reference sequence). The CDR3 spans 17 residues. Trimming pared 3 bases from V and 4 bases from J, leaving 20 bases between. The CDR3 spells CASSYDSPGKSGNTIYF. In DNA form, the CDR3 reads TGTGCCAGCAGCTACGACTCCCCAGGGAAGTCAGGAAACACCATATATTTT.

The genes are TRBV19 and TRBJ2-5; TRBD2 aligns across 8 bases. The CDR3 covers 17 residues. V was clipped by 6 bases and J by 4 bases; unmatched bases: 16. Germline V gene data show CDR1 as LNHDA and CDR2 as SQIVND (reference sequence). For the CDR3, the DNA is TGTGCCAGTAGCAAAAGAGGGGCTAGCGGGTCCATAGAGACCCAGTACTTC. It is translated as CASSKRGASGSIETQYF.

This chain links TRBV4-2 with TRBJ1-6; possibly TRBD1 for D (5 bases). The CDR3 sequence is 14 residues long. CDR1 is LGHNA and CDR2 is YNFKEQ in the germline V gene. Trimming removed 1 base at V and 11 bases at J, with 12 bases between. CDR3: CASSQVAREAPLHF. CDR3 nucleotide sequence: TGTGCCAGCAGCCAAGTTGCCAGGGAGGCACCCCTCCACTTT.

The rearrangement joins TRBV6-1 to TRBJ2-7; 10 bases align to TRBD1. CDR3 length equals 13 residues. Germline CDR1 MNHNS, CDR2 SASEGT. The trim removed 4 bases at V and 6 bases at J, leaving 3 bases unmatched. CDR3 bases: TGTGCCAGCAGTGGGGGACAGGGGAGCGAGCAGTACTTC. It yields the protein CASSGGQGSEQYF.

This sequence joins TRBV6-1 and TRBJ2-7; the match to TRBD2 covers 8 bases. The trim removed 4 bases at V and 0 bases at J, leaving 2 bases unmatched. There are 14 residues in the CDR3. CDR1 MNHNS and CDR2 SASEGT come from the germline V gene. Written as DNA, the CDR3 is TGTGCCAGCAGTGCCACTAGCGGCTCCTACGAGCAGTACTTC. Amino acids: CASSATSGSYEQYF.

The chain links TRBV6-5 to TRBJ2-7; TRBD2 matches 9 bases. The CDR3 sequence is 15 residues long. Germline loops: CDR1 MNHEY, CDR2 SVGAGI. After removal of 6 bases from V and 7 bases from J, the junction contained 13 bases not matched to a gene. The CDR3 coding sequence is TGTGCCAGCAGCCGCCCCCGGACTAGCGTCGAAGAGCAGTACTTC. It is translated as CASSRPRTSVEEQYF.

This rearrangement joins TRBV28 to TRBJ2-7; the match to TRBD2 covers 8 bases. Germline V gene sequence: CDR1 MDHEN, CDR2 SYDVKM. V dropped 8 bases and J dropped 6; count of bases not matched to a gene: 12. The CDR3 length is 14 residues. The DNA for the CDR3 is TGTGCCAGCTCGCTAGGGGGGACTAGGGGCGAGCAGTACTTC. Translating it yields CASSLGGTRGEQYF.

This clone has more than one count but fewer than ten. This chain connects TRBV2 to TRBJ2-2; 9 bases are a match to TRBD1. There are 16 residues in the CDR3. Germline V gene sequence: CDR1 SNHLY, CDR2 FYNNEI. With V trimmed by 4 bases and J by 0 bases, 3 bases remained unmatched. CDR3: CASSAYRGPNTGELFF. The DNA of the CDR3 is TGTGCCAGCAGTGCCTACAGGGGGCCGAACACCGGGGAGCTGTTTTTT.

The chain carries TRBV4-1 and TRBJ2-1; a weak D match, TRBD2 (5 bases). CDR3 length: 16 amino acids. Germline V gene lookup returns CDR1 MGHRA and CDR2 YSYEKL. V lost 0 bases and J lost 8, with 17 bases in between. CDR3 sequence reads: CASSQDEGSLGDEQFF. CDR3 coding DNA: TGCGCCAGCAGCCAAGATGAGGGTTCCCTTGGCGATGAGCAGTTCTTC.

V and J are TRBV9 and TRBJ2-3; TRBD2 matches 13 bases. Trimming cost V 4 bases and J 1 base; bases outside gene matches: 6. CDR3 length equals 17 residues. The germline CDR1 and CDR2 sequences are SGDLS and YYNGEE. The CDR3 here is CASSPRTSGSGTDTQYF. CDR3 bases: TGTGCCAGCAGCCCCAGGACTAGCGGGAGCGGCACAGATACGCAGTATTTT.

DNA of the CDR3: TGTGCCAGCAGTTCACCGGGACTAGCGTTGGGAGAGCAGTACTTC. It yields the protein CASSSPGLALGEQYF. The chain combines TRBV28 with TRBJ2-7; 10 nucleotides align to TRBD2. The germline V gene encodes CDR1 MDHEN and CDR2 SYDVKM. V trimming: 4 bases; J trimming: 7 bases; junction bases outside the gene matches: 10. The CDR3 consists of 15 residues.

This chain joins TRBV15 and TRBJ2-5, with TRBD2 matching 10 bases. The ends lost 2 bases at V and 2 bases at J; junction bases unmatched: 14. There are 19 residues in the CDR3. CDR1 and CDR2 from the germline V gene are LNHNV and YYDKDF (reference sequence). CDR3 nucleotide sequence: TGTGCCACCAGCAGAACCCGGGGGCTAGCGGGAGAAGGGCAAGAGACCCAGTACTTC. The encoded protein is CATSRTRGLAGEGQETQYF.

This clone has more than one count but fewer than ten. The V and J genes are TRBV9 and TRBJ1-4, with D possibly being TRBD1 (6 bases). Germline V CDR1 and CDR2: SGDLS, YYNGEE. Trimming took 0 bases from V and 3 from J, leaving 12 bases between them. CDR3 size: 16 residues. The CDR3 reads CASSVAQGQPNEKLFF. CDR3 DNA: TGTGCCAGCAGCGTAGCTCAAGGACAGCCTAATGAAAAACTGTTTTTT.

The chain links TRBV19 to TRBJ2-6; TRBD1 aligns across 7 bases. Germline V gives CDR1 LNHDA, CDR2 SQIVND (reference sequence). V trimming: 4 bases; J trimming: 0 bases; junction bases outside the gene matches: 12. The CDR3 length is 19 residues. The CDR3 protein is CASSSLGRGRNSGANVLTF. The DNA for the CDR3 is TGTGCCAGTAGTAGTTTAGGCAGGGGGAGAAACTCTGGGGCCAACGTCCTGACTTTC.